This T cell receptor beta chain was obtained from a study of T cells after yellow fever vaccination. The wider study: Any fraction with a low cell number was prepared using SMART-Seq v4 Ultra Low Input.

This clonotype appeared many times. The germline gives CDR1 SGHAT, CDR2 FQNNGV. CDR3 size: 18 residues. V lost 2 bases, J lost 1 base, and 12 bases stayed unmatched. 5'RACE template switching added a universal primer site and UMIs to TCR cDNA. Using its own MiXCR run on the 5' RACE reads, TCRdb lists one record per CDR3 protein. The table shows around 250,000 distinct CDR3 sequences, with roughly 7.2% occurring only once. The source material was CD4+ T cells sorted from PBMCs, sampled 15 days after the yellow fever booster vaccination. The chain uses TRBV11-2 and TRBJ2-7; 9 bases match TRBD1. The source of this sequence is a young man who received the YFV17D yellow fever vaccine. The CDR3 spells CASSLQQGAPQWSYEQYF. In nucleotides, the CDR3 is TGTGCCAGCAGCTTACAACAGGGGGCGCCCCAATGGTCCTACGAGCAGTACTTC.